Below, one TCR beta chain is given with its context. Its cognate antigen is unknown. This table comes from immunoSEQ multiplex PCR, and its TCRdb copy is limited to in-frame clones, with some not included. The table shows roughly 160,000 clones, with approximately 77% occurring only once. The source of the sample is a study of cytotoxic CD8 clonotypes in ibrutinib-treated CLL. Whole-study context: By median roughly 62 months, approximately 12 had progressed and 14 stayed remitted; responses had been 2 complete and roughly 25 partial. Response samples followed a median about 11 months of treatment, range 6 to 36.

J gave up 2 bases and V 0 bases, and 1 base lay outside the gene matches. Per germline, CDR1 SNHLY and CDR2 FYNNEI. The CDR3 sequence is 15 residues long. Study results and caveats: Baseline clonality was higher than in age-matched healthy donors and moved in step with circulating CD8+ T-cell counts. A difference in sampling times existed between sustained-remission and progressing patients.

The origin of this receptor is a human donor with chronic lymphocytic leukemia. This rearrangement joins TRBV2 to TRBJ2-1, with 7 bases that match TRBD2. Material: PBMCs, obtained after 12 months of ibrutinib treatment. This CDR3 reads CASSEAAGAYNEQFF. The CDR3 DNA reads TGTGCCAGCAGTGAAGCGGCGGGAGCCTACAATGAGCAGTTCTTC. Looking up the rest from reference TRBV2 and TRBJ2-1 gives the full variable domain: EPEVTQTPSHQVTQMGQEVILRCVPISNHLYFYWYRQILGQKVEFLVSFYNNEISEKSEIFDDQFSVERPDGSNFTLKIRSTKLEDSAMYFCASSEAAGAYNEQFFGPGTRLTVL.